Listed below are T cell receptor beta chains from one sample, sequenced in a study of vaccination and CD4 T cells after COVID-19. MiXCR, run by TCRdb on the PCR reads, gives a single entry per CDR3 protein. The sample includes 20,000 to 25,000 distinct CDR3 sequences, 35% to 40% of them seen just once. Antigen specificity for these receptors is unknown. Sequences were derived from CD4+ T cells from blood, cultured in vitro, sampled before SARS-CoV-2 vaccination. Receptors were obtained from a human donor who had recovered from COVID-19. CDR3s include the opening cysteine and the closing phenylalanine or tryptophan. A D gene is named only where the DNA matches it firmly. The size entry is marked missing in some rows and otherwise reads once, few, many or a size class.

clone_size	v_call	cdr3_length	j_call	d_call	cdr3_aa	cdr3_nt
few	TRBV19	12	TRBJ2-7	-	CATLSESYEQYF	TGTGCCACCCTTAGCGAGTCCTACGAGCAGTACTTC
-	TRBV20-1	17	TRBJ1-4	-	CSARDPIGQGANEKLFF	TGCAGTGCTAGAGACCCCATCGGTCAGGGAGCTAATGAAAAACTGTTTTTT
-	TRBV6-1	13	TRBJ1-6	TRBD1	CASSTGQGSPLHF	TGTGCCAGCAGTACGGGACAGGGGTCACCCCTCCACTTT
-	TRBV7-9	13	TRBJ2-6	-	CASSLTGANVLTF	TGTGCCAGCAGCCTAACTGGGGCCAACGTCCTGACTTTC
few	TRBV7-2	16	TRBJ1-1	TRBD1	CASSLVGGTGLTEAFF	TGTGCCAGCAGCTTAGTAGGTGGGACAGGATTAACTGAAGCTTTCTTT
-	TRBV27	14	TRBJ1-2	TRBD1	CASSIRLGQGSYTF	TGTGCCAGCAGCATTCGACTAGGACAGGGGAGCTACACCTTC
-	TRBV7-9	18	TRBJ1-2	-	CASSLEAHVISPNYGYTF	TGTGCCAGCAGCTTAGAGGCCCATGTTATTTCTCCTAACTATGGCTACACCTTC
-	TRBV19	14	TRBJ1-5	TRBD1	CASSPRTGQIPQHF	TGTGCCAGTAGCCCCCGGACAGGCCAAATCCCCCAGCATTTT
few	TRBV5-4	15	TRBJ1-2	-	CASSLEGRTDYGYTF	TGTGCCAGCAGCTTGGAGGGTAGGACAGACTATGGCTACACCTTC
once	TRBV6-1	15	TRBJ1-3	-	CASSVPLVAGNTIYF	TGTGCCAGCAGTGTCCCGTTAGTGGCTGGAAACACCATATATTTT
few	TRBV2	11	TRBJ2-3	-	CASSVGDTQYF	TGTGCCAGCAGTGTTGGAGATACGCAGTATTTT
-	TRBV2	17	TRBJ2-3	TRBD2	CASSEAGLAGGSDTQYF	TGTGCCAGCAGTGAAGCGGGACTAGCGGGGGGTTCAGATACGCAGTATTTT
-	TRBV2	12	TRBJ1-6	-	CASSVGNSPLHF	TGTGCCAGCAGTGTGGGCAATTCACCCCTCCACTTT
few	TRBV6-5	13	TRBJ2-2	-	CASSYSGYRELFF	TGTGCCAGCAGTTACTCAGGATACCGGGAGCTGTTTTTT
-	TRBV19	16	TRBJ2-7	-	CASSISRGADPNEQYF	TGTGCCAGTAGTATTAGCAGGGGGGCCGATCCCAACGAGCAGTACTTC
few	TRBV20-1	12	TRBJ2-5	-	CSAQGPGETQYF	TGCAGTGCTCAGGGGCCGGGAGAGACCCAGTACTTC
-	TRBV7-2	16	TRBJ2-3	TRBD2	CASSLEGGRPTDTQYF	TGTGCCAGCAGCTTAGAGGGCGGGAGACCCACAGATACGCAGTATTTT
once	TRBV4-2	14	TRBJ1-1	-	CASTTTPGGTEAFF	TGTGCCAGCACCACAACTCCCGGGGGGACTGAAGCTTTCTTT
-	TRBV7-9	14	TRBJ2-5	TRBD1	CASSLGTGWETQYF	TGTGCCAGCAGCTTAGGGACAGGGTGGGAGACCCAGTACTTC
medium-sized	TRBV27	13	TRBJ2-1	-	CASSSYRIDEQFF	TGTGCCAGCAGTTCCTACAGGATCGATGAGCAGTTCTTC
few	TRBV7-6	13	TRBJ2-5	-	CASSPRPTETQYF	TGTGCCAGCAGCCCACGGCCTACAGAGACCCAGTACTTC
-	TRBV19	13	TRBJ1-2	TRBD1	CASNRDRYYGYTF	TGTGCCAGCAACCGGGACAGATACTATGGCTACACCTTC
-	TRBV30	13	TRBJ1-2	-	CAWNTGGLIGYTF	TGTGCCTGGAATACGGGGGGGCTGATCGGCTACACCTTC
-	TRBV2	14	TRBJ1-2	-	CASRGLGGVYGYTF	TGTGCCAGCAGAGGTTTGGGGGGGGTCTATGGCTACACCTTC
-	TRBV11-3	15	TRBJ2-2	-	CASSLRTTNTGELFF	TGTGCCAGCAGCTTGAGGACAACGAACACCGGGGAGCTGTTTTTT
-	TRBV7-2	13	TRBJ1-1	-	CASSYGSPTEAFF	TGTGCCAGCAGCTATGGATCACCCACTGAAGCTTTCTTT
-	TRBV7-2	15	TRBJ1-6	TRBD1	CASSFDRGRNSPLHF	TGTGCCAGCAGCTTCGACAGGGGGCGGAATTCACCCCTCCACTTT
few	TRBV10-3	16	TRBJ1-2	-	CAISEPSKPANYGYTF	TGTGCCATCAGTGAGCCCTCTAAGCCAGCTAACTATGGCTACACCTTC
few	TRBV7-2	16	TRBJ1-2	TRBD1	CASSSKSEQGMGGYTF	TGTGCCAGCAGCTCCAAAAGTGAACAGGGGATGGGAGGCTACACCTTC
-	TRBV20-1	13	TRBJ1-2	-	CSAPGGKISGYTF	TGCAGTGCTCCGGGGGGTAAAATCAGTGGCTACACCTTC
-	TRBV20-1	13	TRBJ1-1	-	CSAESYGNTEAFF	TGCAGTGCTGAATCCTACGGAAACACTGAAGCTTTCTTT
few	TRBV28	14	TRBJ2-7	-	CASSPSATLYEQYF	TGTGCCAGCAGTCCCTCTGCTACTCTCTACGAGCAGTACTTC
-	TRBV2	13	TRBJ1-5	-	CASRDSGEASSHF	TGTGCCAGCAGGGACAGCGGGGAGGCTTCCTCGCATTTT
few	TRBV27	15	TRBJ1-5	-	CASSLSQGDNQPQHF	TGTGCCAGCAGTTTATCACAGGGAGACAATCAGCCCCAGCATTTT
-	TRBV6-1	17	TRBJ2-1	-	CASTPGASAYSYNEQFF	TGTGCCAGCACCCCCGGGGCTAGCGCCTACTCCTACAATGAGCAGTTCTTC
few	TRBV6-1	16	TRBJ2-1	-	CASSARRGGPPNEQFF	TGTGCCAGCAGCGCCCGGCGGGGTGGGCCGCCTAATGAGCAGTTCTTC
-	TRBV15	13	TRBJ1-1	-	CATSRVDADEAFF	TGTGCCACCAGCAGAGTGGACGCCGATGAAGCTTTCTTT
-	TRBV28	16	TRBJ1-5	-	CASSFRGSGGNQPQHF	TGTGCCAGCAGTTTCAGAGGCAGCGGGGGCAATCAGCCCCAGCATTTT
once	TRBV7-9	12	TRBJ2-7	-	CASSLTDKRQYF	TGTGCCAGCAGCTTAACGGACAAACGGCAGTACTTC
once	TRBV5-1	15	TRBJ2-3	TRBD1	CASSPGTGTADTQYF	TGCGCCAGCAGCCCCGGGACAGGGACGGCCGATACGCAGTATTTT
few	TRBV5-4	15	TRBJ1-6	TRBD1	CASRGTGGEDSPLHF	TGTGCCAGCAGGGGGACAGGGGGCGAAGATTCACCCCTCCACTTT
-	TRBV7-3	13	TRBJ1-1	-	CASSLSFDTEAFF	TGTGCCAGCAGCTTAAGTTTCGACACTGAAGCTTTCTTT
-	TRBV2	16	TRBJ1-6	-	CASSEYRNSYNSPLHF	TGTGCCAGCAGTGAATACAGAAACTCCTATAATTCACCCCTCCACTTT
few	TRBV7-6	13	TRBJ1-5	-	CASSFSSNQPQHF	TGTGCCAGCAGCTTCTCTAGCAATCAGCCCCAGCATTTT
medium-sized	TRBV20-1	14	TRBJ1-5	-	CSAKPGDSNQPQHF	TGCAGTGCTAAGCCGGGGGATAGCAATCAGCCCCAGCATTTT
-	TRBV20-1	16	TRBJ2-1	-	CSASSARGRSYNEQFF	TGCAGTGCTAGTTCGGCGAGGGGCCGGTCGTACAATGAGCAGTTCTTC